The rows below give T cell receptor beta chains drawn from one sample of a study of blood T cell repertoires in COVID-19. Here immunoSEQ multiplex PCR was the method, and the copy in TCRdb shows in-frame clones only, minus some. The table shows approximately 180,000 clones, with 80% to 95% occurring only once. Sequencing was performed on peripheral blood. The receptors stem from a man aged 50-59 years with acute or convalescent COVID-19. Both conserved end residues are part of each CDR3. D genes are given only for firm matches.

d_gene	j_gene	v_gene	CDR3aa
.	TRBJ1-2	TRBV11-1	CASSLGGGNYGYTF
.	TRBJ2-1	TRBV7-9	CASSFMGAYNEQFF
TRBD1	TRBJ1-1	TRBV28	CASSVKQGASVLPRTEAFF
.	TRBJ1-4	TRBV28	CASTKGAVNEKLFF
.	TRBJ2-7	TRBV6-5	CASRAQSYEQYF
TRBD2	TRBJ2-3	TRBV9	CASSEVAGVSDTQYF
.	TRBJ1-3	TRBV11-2	CASSSRDVSSGNTIYF
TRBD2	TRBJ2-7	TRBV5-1	CASSLVPGLAGGYEQYF
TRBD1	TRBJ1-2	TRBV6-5	CASAHSGTGVYGYTF
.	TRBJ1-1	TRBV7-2	CASRAGTEAFF
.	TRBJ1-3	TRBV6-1	CASNEVYVVSGNTIYF
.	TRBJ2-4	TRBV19	CASRPPGLAKNIQYF
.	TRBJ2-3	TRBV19	CASNQRSFFTDTQYF
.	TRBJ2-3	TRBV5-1	CASSLETSRYTDTQYF
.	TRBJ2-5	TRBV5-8	CASSTGQPQETQYF
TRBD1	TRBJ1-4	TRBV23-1	CASGLTGGEKLFF
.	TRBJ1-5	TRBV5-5	CASSLVGHPNQPQHF
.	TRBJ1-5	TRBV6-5	CASSSGRYNQPQHF
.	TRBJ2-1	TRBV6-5	CATGGRQMSYNEQFF
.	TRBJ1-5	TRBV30	CAWSHGAVDQPQHF
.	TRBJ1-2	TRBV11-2	CASSYLLANYGYTF
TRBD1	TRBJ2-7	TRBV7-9	CASSSTTGFPNEQYF
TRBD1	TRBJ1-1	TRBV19	CASSSRQGNTEAFF
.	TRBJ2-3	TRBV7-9	CASSLEEGGSTDTQYF
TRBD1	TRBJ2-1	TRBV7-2	CASSLGGTGSWNEQFF
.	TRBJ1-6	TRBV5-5	CASSLLGSPLHF
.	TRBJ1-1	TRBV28	CASSLAEGTEAFF
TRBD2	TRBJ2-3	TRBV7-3	CASSAGLAGGNTQYF
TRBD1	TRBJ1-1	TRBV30	CAWRDRVRAFF
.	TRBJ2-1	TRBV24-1	CATSGGRSSYNEQFF
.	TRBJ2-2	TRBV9	CASETSAGELFF
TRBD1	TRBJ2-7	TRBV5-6	CASSSRDSSYEQYF
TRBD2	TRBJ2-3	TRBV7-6	CASSSSLAGAFTDTQYF
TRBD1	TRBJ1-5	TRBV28	CASTPPRGQGNQPQHF
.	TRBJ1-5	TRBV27	CASSLSSYSNQPQHF
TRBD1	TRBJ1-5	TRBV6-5	CATRWDRYQPQHF
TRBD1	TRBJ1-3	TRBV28	CASSPQGSRNTIYF
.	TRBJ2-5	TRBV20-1	CSARDIETQYF
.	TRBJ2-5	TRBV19	CASSIFSSQETQYF
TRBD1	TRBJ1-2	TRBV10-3	CAIRSGGGVYGYTF
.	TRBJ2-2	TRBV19	CASSWMGGGELFF
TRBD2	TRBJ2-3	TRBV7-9	CASSGREFTDTQYF
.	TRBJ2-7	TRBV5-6	CASSLYGEYYEQYF
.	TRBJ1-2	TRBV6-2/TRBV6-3	CASSYSRGAGYGYTF
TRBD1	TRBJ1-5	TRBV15	CATSPPSGDRGLNQPQHF
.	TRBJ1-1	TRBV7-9	CASSFEYTEAFF
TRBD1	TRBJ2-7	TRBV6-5	CASSWGQGPTYEQYF
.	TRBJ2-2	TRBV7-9	CASGADNTGELFF